Below are 13 T cell receptor beta chains sequenced from a single sample in a study of cytomegalovirus exposure and HLA in healthy donors. Researchers ran the PCR with 60 Vbeta and 13 Jbeta primers. TCRdb's copy holds only in-frame clones and misses some; the assay was immunoSEQ multiplex PCR. The sample has 200,000 to 300,000 clones, approximately 80% seen once; the top ten hold less than 9%. Sample: PBMCs. All receptors derive from a woman aged 55-69 years in good health and CMV-seropositive.

Of note for this clone: The sample has other DNA sequences that encode this CDR3 too. The rearrangement uses TRBV5-1 and TRBJ2-2; 9 bases fit TRBD2. Germline V gene lookup returns CDR1 SGHRS and CDR2 YFSETQ. Losses at the gene ends were 0 bases for V and 5 bases for J; bases not matched to a gene: 2. The CDR3 has 15 amino acids. CDR3 region: CASSLVLAGTGELFF. The CDR3 DNA is TGCGCCAGCAGCTTGGTCCTAGCGGGGACCGGGGAGCTGTTTTTT.

The rearrangement joins TRBV6-5 to TRBJ2-7; 7 bases line up with TRBD2. The junction had 5 bases not matched to a gene; V was cut back by 4 bases and J by 5 bases. The CDR3 totals 13 residues. Germline CDR1 reads MNHEY; CDR2 reads SVGAGI. CDR3 nucleotide sequence: TGTGCCAGCAGTTCCCCGGGGAGGGACGAGCAGTACTTC. Protein product: CASSSPGRDEQYF.

The V gene is TRBV10-3, the J gene TRBJ1-2; a possible D gene is TRBD1 (6 bases). Germline V gene lookup returns CDR1 ENHRY and CDR2 SYGVKD. V was clipped by 2 bases and J by 9 bases, with 13 bases between them. The CDR3 consists of 13 residues. The CDR3 here is CAISERRTVSYTF. In nucleotides, the CDR3 is TGTGCCATCAGTGAGCGCCGGACAGTCAGCTACACCTTC.

Comment on this clone: A junction end diverges from the germline sequence, so it may reflect a read error. The rearrangement uses TRBV7-9 and TRBJ1-5; D might be TRBD1 (5 bases). Germline loops: CDR1 SEHNR, CDR2 FQNEAQ (reference sequence). CDR3 length: 12 amino acids. Written as DNA, the CDR3 is TGTTCCAGCAGCCGGGACTATCAGCCCCAGCATTTT. Encoded protein: CSSSRDYQPQHF.

This clone has just a few counts. V and J are TRBV9 and TRBJ2-7; TRBD1 might be the D (5 bases). Germline V gene data show CDR1 as SGDLS and CDR2 as YYNGEE. This CDR3 spans 12 amino acids. Deletions cut 9 bases from V and 5 bases from J, with 15 bases between. CDR3 residues: CAIWGSPNEQYF. CDR3 coding DNA: TGTGCCATTTGGGGCTCCCCGAACGAGCAGTACTTC.

The CDR3 sequence: CASRSYYEQYF. The CDR3 DNA is TGCGCCAGCAGGTCTTATTACGAGCAGTACTTC. J is TRBJ2-7 and V is TRBV5-1, with D unclear. Trimming stripped 5 bases from V and 4 bases from J, with 7 bases between. This CDR3 contains 11 residues. Germline loops: CDR1 SGHRS, CDR2 YFSETQ.

The chain couples TRBV5-1 to TRBJ2-7, with TRBD2 identical over 13 bases. The CDR3 runs to 15 residues. The germline V gene encodes CDR1 SGHRS and CDR2 YFSETQ. Trimming at V came to 4 bases and at J to 6 bases, leaving 7 bases not matched to a gene. Here the CDR3 reads CASSRGLAGESEQYF. DNA of the CDR3: TGCGCCAGCAGCCGAGGACTAGCGGGAGAATCCGAGCAGTACTTC.

V usage is TRBV18 and J usage is TRBJ1-1, with 8 bases matching TRBD1. Germline CDR1 is KGHSH and CDR2 is LQKENI. V dropped 5 bases and J dropped 6; count of bases not matched to a gene: 8. There are 14 residues in the CDR3. The chain's CDR3 is CASSLQGVVAEAFF. CDR3 nucleotides: TGTGCCAGCTCATTACAGGGGGTTGTTGCTGAAGCTTTCTTT.

The rearrangement joins TRBV4-1 to TRBJ1-5; tentative D call: TRBD1 (6 bases). Deletions cut 4 bases from V and 6 bases from J, with 13 bases between. Germline-derived CDR1 and CDR2 are MGHRA and YSYEKL. The CDR3 totals 14 residues. Here the CDR3 DNA reads TGCGCCAGCAGCCTAGAGGGGGGGGGTCAGCCCCAGCATTTT. Protein: CASSLEGGGQPQHF.

The chain carries TRBV4-1 and TRBJ1-3, with D possibly being TRBD1 (5 bases). The CDR3 runs 14 residues. Germline V gene data show CDR1 as MGHRA and CDR2 as YSYEKL. V was pared by 3 bases and J by 4 bases, with 10 bases between. CDR3 residues: CASSQQGRGNTIYF. Here the CDR3 DNA reads TGCGCCAGCAGCCAGCAGGGTCGAGGAAACACCATATATTTT.

This chain connects TRBV5-1 to TRBJ2-1; 10 positions match TRBD2. Trimming cost V 3 bases and J 3 bases; bases outside gene matches: 3. The CDR3 length is 15 residues. Per the germline V gene, CDR1 is SGHRS and CDR2 is YFSETQ. In nucleotides, the CDR3 is TGCGCCAGCAGCTCGGGACTAGCGATCTACAATGAGCAGTTCTTC. Translation: CASSSGLAIYNEQFF.

The chain carries TRBV5-6 and TRBJ1-5; D is unclear. The CDR3 extends over 15 amino acids. Germline CDR1 SGHDT, CDR2 YYEEEE. V was pared by 4 bases and J by 6 bases, with 17 bases between. The DNA of the CDR3 is TGTGCCAGCAGCCTAAGAGAGGGTGTCGCTCAGCCCCAGCATTTT. Its protein is CASSLREGVAQPQHF.

J is TRBJ2-7 and V is TRBV11-2; D remains unclear. The CDR3 sequence is 14 residues long. With 1 base removed from V and 4 bases from J, the gap between germline ends came to 11 bases. Germline V lookup: CDR1 SGHAT, CDR2 FQNNGV. CDR3 in DNA: TGTGCCAGCAGCTTAGGGAAGGCAGCGTACGAGCAGTACTTC. It codes for CASSLGKAAYEQYF.